This T cell receptor beta chain derives from a study of blood T cell repertoires in COVID-19. On the study more broadly: Material from acute and convalescent COVID-19 was sourced from the United States, Italy and Spain. In each case, the material was cDNA or gDNA derived from T cells, B-cell-depleted T cells, or PBMCs.

It was during active infection that Seattle patients were enrolled and then longitudinally followed. V dropped 0 bases and J dropped 8; count of bases not matched to a gene: 3. There are 13 residues in the CDR3. Germline V gene sequence: CDR1 MNHEY, CDR2 SVGAGI. Assay used: immunoSEQ multiplex PCR; TCRdb lists only in-frame clones, some missing. The table lists under 95,000 clones, about 85% of them singletons. The sequencing input was peripheral blood. The chain couples TRBV6-5 to TRBJ1-1; 7 nucleotides agree with TRBD1. This sequence was found in a woman at least 80 years old with COVID-19, enrolled during active disease. CDR3 nucleotides: TGTGCCAGCAGTTACTCTACAGGGGTAGAAGCTTTCTTT. Translating gives CASSYSTGVEAFF.